This is a list of T cell receptor beta chains from one sample in a study of blood T cells in healthy people across ages. Via MiXCR, TCRdb re-called the 5' RACE reads, giving one row per CDR3 protein. The table has about 970,000 distinct CDR3 sequences, about 53% seen once. Sequenced: blood. These receptors all come from a woman in her fifties or sixties in good health. Each CDR3 is given with its conserved first and last residue. Fields, in order: clone size, V gene, D gene, J gene, CDR3 protein, CDR3 DNA. A D gene is named only where the DNA matches it firmly. Clone size is given for some rows only: seen once, a few or many times, or a class if the clone is expanded.

abundance: few; v_gene: TRBV7-2; d_gene: .; j_gene: TRBJ2-5; CDR3aa: CASSLGGQRKETQYF; CDR3nt: TGTGCCAGCAGCTTAGGTGGACAAAGAAAGGAGACCCAGTACTTC
abundance: .; v_gene: TRBV5-5; d_gene: TRBD2; j_gene: TRBJ2-3; CDR3aa: CASIPGLTFTDTQYF; CDR3nt: TGTGCCAGCATACCGGGACTAACCTTCACAGATACGCAGTATTTT
abundance: .; v_gene: TRBV7-2; d_gene: .; j_gene: TRBJ2-3; CDR3aa: CASSFMTSASTDTQYF; CDR3nt: TGTGCCAGCAGCTTTATGACTAGTGCTAGCACAGATACGCAGTATTTT
abundance: .; v_gene: TRBV25-1; d_gene: TRBD1; j_gene: TRBJ2-7; CDR3aa: CASWGQGSYEQYF; CDR3nt: TGTGCCAGCTGGGGACAGGGCTCCTACGAGCAGTACTTC
abundance: .; v_gene: TRBV2; d_gene: .; j_gene: TRBJ1-4; CDR3aa: CASRGLGAEKLFF; CDR3nt: TGTGCCAGCAGGGGGTTAGGGGCAGAAAAACTGTTTTTT
abundance: few; v_gene: TRBV29-1; d_gene: TRBD1; j_gene: TRBJ1-2; CDR3aa: CSGGGQGSGYTF; CDR3nt: TGCAGCGGGGGGGGACAGGGTAGTGGCTACACCTTC
abundance: .; v_gene: TRBV12-3/TRBV12-4; d_gene: .; j_gene: TRBJ2-7; CDR3aa: CASRLYNEQYF; CDR3nt: TGTGCCAGCAGGCTCTACAATGAGCAGTACTTC
abundance: .; v_gene: TRBV29-1; d_gene: TRBD2; j_gene: TRBJ2-7; CDR3aa: CSVEIGLAASYEQYF; CDR3nt: TGCAGCGTTGAAATCGGACTAGCGGCCTCCTACGAGCAGTACTTC
abundance: few; v_gene: TRBV4-1; d_gene: .; j_gene: TRBJ2-5; CDR3aa: CASSQDGTLQETQYF; CDR3nt: TGCGCCAGCAGCCAAGATGGGACTCTCCAAGAGACCCAGTACTTC
abundance: .; v_gene: TRBV18; d_gene: TRBD2; j_gene: TRBJ2-5; CDR3aa: CASSPGLAGEEETQYF; CDR3nt: TGTGCCAGCTCCCCAGGACTAGCGGGAGAGGAAGAGACCCAGTACTTC
abundance: few; v_gene: TRBV20-1; d_gene: TRBD1; j_gene: TRBJ2-3; CDR3aa: CSALPGQGAPRADTQYF; CDR3nt: TGCAGTGCCTTACCGGGACAGGGGGCCCCCCGAGCAGATACGCAGTATTTT
abundance: few; v_gene: TRBV6-1; d_gene: TRBD2; j_gene: TRBJ2-3; CDR3aa: CASSVTSGSYTDTQYF; CDR3nt: TGTGCCAGCAGTGTTACTAGCGGGAGTTACACAGATACGCAGTATTTT
abundance: .; v_gene: TRBV7-2; d_gene: .; j_gene: TRBJ1-4; CDR3aa: CASSLGGPVVGEKLFF; CDR3nt: TGTGCCAGCAGCTTAGGGGGACCCGTTGTGGGTGAAAAACTGTTTTTT
abundance: few; v_gene: TRBV6-5; d_gene: .; j_gene: TRBJ2-7; CDR3aa: CASSPPGGSYEQYF; CDR3nt: TGTGCCAGCAGTCCTCCAGGGGGGTCCTACGAGCAGTACTTC
abundance: few; v_gene: TRBV12-3/TRBV12-4; d_gene: .; j_gene: TRBJ1-2; CDR3aa: CASSGMGSLYGYTF; CDR3nt: TGTGCCAGCAGTGGGATGGGGTCCCTCTATGGCTACACCTTC
abundance: .; v_gene: TRBV28; d_gene: TRBD2; j_gene: TRBJ2-3; CDR3aa: CASRKRLAGGSADTQYF; CDR3nt: TGTGCCAGCAGGAAAAGACTAGCGGGAGGGTCGGCAGATACGCAGTATTTT
abundance: .; v_gene: TRBV3-1; d_gene: TRBD2; j_gene: TRBJ2-5; CDR3aa: CASRVTSGEETQYF; CDR3nt: TGTGCCAGCAGGGTGACTAGCGGGGAAGAGACCCAGTACTTC
abundance: .; v_gene: TRBV7-8; d_gene: TRBD1; j_gene: TRBJ2-7; CDR3aa: CASSLALGTGTSEQYF; CDR3nt: TGTGCCAGCAGCTTAGCGCTGGGGACAGGGACTTCCGAGCAGTACTTC
abundance: few; v_gene: TRBV7-9; d_gene: TRBD2; j_gene: TRBJ2-7; CDR3aa: CASTPSGRYEQYF; CDR3nt: TGTGCCAGCACCCCTAGCGGGAGGTACGAGCAGTACTTC
abundance: few; v_gene: TRBV4-2; d_gene: TRBD2; j_gene: TRBJ2-7; CDR3aa: CASSPERTSYYEQYF; CDR3nt: TGTGCCAGCAGCCCAGAGAGGACTAGCTACTACGAGCAGTACTTC
abundance: .; v_gene: TRBV15; d_gene: TRBD1; j_gene: TRBJ1-1; CDR3aa: CATSKTGVGVTEAFF; CDR3nt: TGTGCCACCAGCAAGACAGGGGTAGGTGTCACTGAAGCTTTCTTT
abundance: .; v_gene: TRBV6-2/TRBV6-3; d_gene: TRBD1; j_gene: TRBJ2-7; CDR3aa: CASSYAGTGDPYEQYF; CDR3nt: TGTGCCAGCAGTTACGCCGGGACAGGGGACCCCTACGAGCAGTACTTC
abundance: few; v_gene: TRBV27; d_gene: .; j_gene: TRBJ2-7; CDR3aa: CASSFQLRGFYEQYF; CDR3nt: TGTGCCAGCAGTTTCCAGTTGCGAGGGTTCTACGAGCAGTACTTC
abundance: .; v_gene: TRBV3-1; d_gene: .; j_gene: TRBJ2-5; CDR3aa: CASSQDLGGETQYF; CDR3nt: TGTGCCAGCAGCCAAGATCTCGGCGGGGAGACCCAGTACTTC
abundance: .; v_gene: TRBV18; d_gene: TRBD2; j_gene: TRBJ2-3; CDR3aa: CASSPLLAGETDTQYF; CDR3nt: TGTGCCAGCTCACCACTGTTAGCGGGAGAGACAGATACGCAGTATTTT
abundance: few; v_gene: TRBV3-1; d_gene: .; j_gene: TRBJ2-7; CDR3aa: CASSQAYFPSYEQYF; CDR3nt: TGTGCCAGCAGCCAAGCCTACTTCCCTAGCTACGAGCAGTACTTC
abundance: .; v_gene: TRBV14; d_gene: TRBD1; j_gene: TRBJ2-7; CDR3aa: CASSPRTGSVEYF; CDR3nt: TGTGCCAGCAGCCCTCGGACAGGGAGCGTAGAGTACTTC
abundance: .; v_gene: TRBV5-4; d_gene: .; j_gene: TRBJ2-7; CDR3aa: CASSSPTAAYEQYF; CDR3nt: TGTGCCAGCAGCTCGCCGACAGCCGCCTACGAGCAGTACTTC
abundance: .; v_gene: TRBV7-9; d_gene: .; j_gene: TRBJ2-1; CDR3aa: CASSLASWLHSYNEQFF; CDR3nt: TGTGCCAGCAGCTTAGCCTCCTGGTTGCACTCCTACAATGAGCAGTTCTTC
abundance: .; v_gene: TRBV20-1; d_gene: TRBD1; j_gene: TRBJ2-7; CDR3aa: CSADRETYEQYF; CDR3nt: TGCAGTGCTGACAGGGAAACCTACGAGCAGTACTTC
abundance: .; v_gene: TRBV20-1; d_gene: TRBD2; j_gene: TRBJ2-1; CDR3aa: CSARLSGLAHNEQFF; CDR3nt: TGCAGTGCTAGGTTATCGGGACTAGCACACAATGAGCAGTTCTTC
abundance: .; v_gene: TRBV4-1; d_gene: TRBD2; j_gene: TRBJ2-1; CDR3aa: CANSLGTSDHNEQFF; CDR3nt: TGCGCCAACAGCCTCGGGACTAGCGACCACAATGAGCAGTTCTTC
abundance: .; v_gene: TRBV12-5; d_gene: TRBD2; j_gene: TRBJ2-1; CDR3aa: CASAPPGLADNEQFF; CDR3nt: TGTGCCAGTGCCCCTCCGGGACTAGCAGACAATGAGCAGTTCTTC
abundance: few; v_gene: TRBV10-1; d_gene: .; j_gene: TRBJ2-5; CDR3aa: CASSESLAAGHQETQYF; CDR3nt: TGCGCCAGCAGTGAGTCCCTTGCGGCGGGACACCAAGAGACCCAGTACTTC